The 18 T cell receptor beta chains reported below all come from one sample, sequenced in a study of T-cell reconstitution after alpha-beta-depleted transplantation in children (dated by TCRdb to the mid-2010s). Libraries were prepared through PCR. The instrument was an Illumina HiSeq 2500. To normalize quantification of the TCRbeta repertoire, the TCR libraries were built with molecular barcoding that relied on unique molecular identifiers. TCRdb took the public reads, trimmed them with fastp at Q25, ran MiXCR for clone calling and kept in-frame beta chains. Records with the same CDR3 protein are collapsed into one entry carrying the most frequent genes and DNA. For this sample there are 300,000 or so distinct CDR3 sequences; nearly 10% appear just once. The top ten clones comprise around 9.1% of the sample. The sample consisted of PBMCs from the stem cell graft donor, taken from the stem cell graft. The receptors come from a human donor who donated a stem cell graft to a child with SCID.

This clonotype appeared a few times. The CDR3 bases are TGCAGCGTCCGACAGAACTATGGCTACACCTTC. This codes for CSVRQNYGYTF. The J gene is TRBJ1-2, the V gene TRBV29-1; D is possibly TRBD1 (5 bases). This CDR3 is built from 11 residues. V shed 6 bases and J shed 2 bases, with 7 bases lying between them. The germline V gene has CDR1 SQVTM and CDR2 ANQGSEA.

This clonotype turned up a few times. The chain joins TRBV4-2 to TRBJ2-5; D is possibly TRBD2 (5 bases). V was clipped by 1 base and J by 2 bases, with 8 bases between them. Germline CDR1 reads LGHNA; CDR2 reads YNFKEQ. This CDR3 has 14 amino acids. Here the CDR3 DNA reads TGTGCCAGCAGCCAAGGACTACATCAAGAGACCCAGTACTTC. Its translation is CASSQGLHQETQYF.

This clonotype was picked up a small number of times. The J gene is TRBJ1-2, the V gene TRBV7-9; D remains ambiguous. Trimming shortened V by 4 bases and J by 2 bases, and 2 bases separated the two germline ends. The V gene's germline CDR1 is SEHNR and CDR2 FQNEAQ (reference sequence). The length of the CDR3 is 11 residues. The chain's CDR3 is CASSWNYGYTF. CDR3 DNA sequence: TGTGCCAGCAGCTGGAACTATGGCTACACCTTC.

This clonotype was found many times. This sequence joins TRBV7-6 and TRBJ2-3, with 11 bases that match TRBD1. The V segment lost 6 bases and the J segment 6 bases; nucleotides outside the gene matches: 2. CDR1 and CDR2 (germline): SGHVS, FNYEAQ. The CDR3 is 13 amino acids. CDR3 nucleotide sequence: TGTGCCAGCAGTCGGGACAGGGGGGATACGCAGTATTTT. Its translation: CASSRDRGDTQYF. Full variable domain (outside the CDR3, taken from reference TRBV7-6 and TRBJ2-3): GAGVSQSPRYKVTKRGQDVALRCDPISGHVSLYWYRQALGQGPEFLTYFNYEAQQDKSGLPNDRFSAERPEGSISTLTIQRTEQRDSAMYRCASSRDRGDTQYFGPGTRLTVL.

A few counts support this clonotype. This chain connects TRBV2 to TRBJ2-1; the D gene is possibly TRBD2 (5 bases). V was cut by 3 bases and J by 6 bases, with 18 bases left in between. CDR3 length equals 16 residues. Germline CDR1 and CDR2: SNHLY and FYNNEI. CDR3 protein: CASSDSPIGLINEQFF. The CDR3, as DNA: TGTGCCAGCAGTGACTCCCCCATTGGACTTATCAATGAGCAGTTCTTC.

This rearrangement joins TRBV6-5 to TRBJ2-3; 11 nucleotides agree with TRBD1. Germline lookup yields CDR1 MNHEY and CDR2 SVGAGI. V lost 5 bases, J lost 6 bases, and 13 bases stayed unmatched. CDR3 length: 17 residues. The CDR3 sequence is CASSNSRDRGFGDTQYF. The CDR3 coding sequence is TGTGCCAGCAGTAACAGCCGGGACAGGGGGTTCGGCGATACGCAGTATTTT.

This clonotype has at least ten counts. This chain joins TRBV20-1 and TRBJ2-3; no firm D call. CDR1 DFQATT and CDR2 SNEGSKA come from the germline V gene (reference sequence). V dropped 2 bases and J dropped 9 bases, with 15 bases sitting between them. CDR3 length equals 13 residues. The chain's CDR3 is CSARPTGEGTQYF. CDR3 sequence (DNA): TGCAGTGCTAGACCGACCGGCGAAGGGACGCAGTATTTT.

The table lists this clonotype with a few counts. This sequence joins TRBV15 and TRBJ1-1, with 7 bases lining up with TRBD1. J gave up 6 bases and V 5 bases, and 6 bases lay outside the gene matches. The germline V gene encodes CDR1 LNHNV and CDR2 YYDKDF (reference sequence). The CDR3 extends over 13 amino acids. In nucleotides, the CDR3 is TGTGCCACCAGCTCGGACAGGATAGCTGAAGCTTTCTTT. It is translated as CATSSDRIAEAFF.

There are many counts of this clonotype. The V call is TRBV9, the J call TRBJ1-2; D is uncertain. The V gene lost 0 bases and the J gene lost 2 bases, with 11 bases spanning the gap. Germline V gene lookup returns CDR1 SGDLS and CDR2 YYNGEE. The CDR3 sequence is 15 residues long. The CDR3 region is CASSVARIANYGYTF. The CDR3 DNA reads TGTGCCAGCAGCGTAGCCAGAATAGCAAACTATGGCTACACCTTC.

This clonotype came up many times. The rearrangement joins TRBV5-1 to TRBJ2-3; possible D gene TRBD1, 5 bases. CDR3 length: 15 amino acids. With 2 bases removed from V and 0 bases from J, the gap between germline ends came to 10 bases. Looked up from germline, CDR1 is SGHRS and CDR2 is YFSETQ. Here the CDR3 DNA reads TGCGCCAGCAGCTTAGGAGCAGGGAGCACAGATACGCAGTATTTT. This translates into CASSLGAGSTDTQYF.

V gene TRBV14 combines with J gene TRBJ2-3, with D possibly TRBD1 on 6 matching bases. CDR1 and CDR2 from the germline V gene are SGHDN and FVKESK. Trimming shortened V by 4 bases and J by 2 bases, and 10 bases separated the two germline ends. This CDR3 has 14 amino acids. CDR3 coding DNA: TGTGCCAGCAGCCCCAGGGGATACACAGATACGCAGTATTTT. Protein product: CASSPRGYTDTQYF.

This chain connects TRBV20-1 to TRBJ2-4; the D call may be TRBD1 or TRBD2 (5 bases each). The CDR3 has 12 amino acids. CDR1 is DFQATT and CDR2 is SNEGSKA in the germline V gene (reference sequence). Trimming stripped 6 bases from V and 9 bases from J, with 15 bases between. The CDR3 DNA is TGCAGTGCCGGGACCCTTAAGGGCATTCAGTACTTC. Protein: CSAGTLKGIQYF.

This clonotype appeared many times. V usage is TRBV12-3 or TRBV12-4 and J usage is TRBJ1-1; D gene uncertain. This CDR3 has 14 amino acids. Trimming cost V 1 base and J 4 bases, with 10 bases left between them. CDR3 nucleotide sequence: TGTGCCAGCAGTTTAGGGGGTGGGGTCACTGAAGCTTTCTTT. Its translation: CASSLGGGVTEAFF.

This clonotype occurred many times. The genes are TRBV27 and TRBJ2-5; D unclear. V lost 3 bases to trimming and J lost 5 bases, with 13 bases between them. Looked up from germline, CDR1 is MNHEY and CDR2 is SMNVEV (reference sequence). CDR3 length: 14 amino acids. CDR3: CASSLAINRETQYF. The CDR3 nucleotides are TGTGCCAGCAGTTTGGCGATCAACCGGGAGACCCAGTACTTC.

This clonotype has more than one count but fewer than ten. The CDR3 nucleotides read TGCAGTGCTAGGGCCATGGAGGGGGGGGGACGCACAGATACGCAGTATTTT. Residues: CSARAMEGGGRTDTQYF. The chain links TRBV20-1 to TRBJ2-3, with D possibly being TRBD2 (7 bases). Trimming left V 3 bases short and J 1 base short, with 20 bases between. The CDR3 covers 17 residues. Germline V gene sequence: CDR1 DFQATT, CDR2 SNEGSKA (reference sequence).

A few counts support this clonotype. This chain uses TRBV18 with TRBJ1-5; a weak D match, TRBD1 (6 bases). Deletions cut 6 bases from V and 7 bases from J, with 16 bases between. Germline V gene sequence: CDR1 KGHSH, CDR2 LQKENI. CDR3 length equals 14 residues. CDR3 in amino acids: CASSLGNQGQPQHF. CDR3 DNA: TGTGCCAGCTCGCTCGGGAACCAGGGGCAGCCCCAGCATTTT.

This clonotype was observed a few times. This chain uses TRBV12-3 or TRBV12-4 with TRBJ1-1; D not resolved. V lost 5 bases and J lost 7, with 17 bases in between. The CDR3 consists of 14 residues. CDR3 DNA: TGTGCCAGCAGTAACTTAGGGATCGTTAATGAAGCTTTCTTT. This codes for CASSNLGIVNEAFF.

The sample holds a few counts of this clonotype. The J gene is TRBJ1-5, the V gene TRBV10-3; D is unclear. Per germline, CDR1 ENHRY and CDR2 SYGVKD. The CDR3 has 13 amino acids. The V gene lost 0 bases and the J gene lost 5 bases, with 5 bases spanning the gap. CDR3 nucleotide sequence: TGTGCCATCAGTGAGTCACGCGATCAGCCCCAGCATTTT. It encodes CAISESRDQPQHF.